Included here is one TCR beta chain sequence, with context. This sample was taken from a study of blood T cell repertoires in COVID-19. Study in general: Samples of COVID-19 (acute and convalescent) were obtained from the United States, Italy and Spain. T cells, B-cell-depleted T cells, or PBMCs provided the cDNA or gDNA that served as material.

As handled by the study authors: Researchers report that nucleated cell counts were estimated from reference gene primer amplification. Sequencing used immunoSEQ multiplex PCR; TCRdb keeps in-frame clones, though not all of them. The D gene and trimming were derived from the DNA, and the V and J assignments and clone size from that table. The top ten clones hold roughly 6.7% of a sample with 65,000 or so clones, roughly four fifths of them seen once. This receptor was taken from a woman aged 50 to 60 with active or convalescent COVID-19. Sequenced input: peripheral blood.

The CDR3 nucleotides read TGTGCCACCAGCAGAGATACTAGCGGGATAAAGACCCAGTACTTC. Translation: CATSRDTSGIKTQYF. V and J are TRBV15 and TRBJ2-5; TRBD2 aligns across 10 bases. This CDR3 comprises 15 residues. The germline CDR1 and CDR2 sequences are LNHNV and YYDKDF (reference sequence). After removal of 0 bases from V and 6 bases from J, the junction contained 4 bases not matched to a gene.